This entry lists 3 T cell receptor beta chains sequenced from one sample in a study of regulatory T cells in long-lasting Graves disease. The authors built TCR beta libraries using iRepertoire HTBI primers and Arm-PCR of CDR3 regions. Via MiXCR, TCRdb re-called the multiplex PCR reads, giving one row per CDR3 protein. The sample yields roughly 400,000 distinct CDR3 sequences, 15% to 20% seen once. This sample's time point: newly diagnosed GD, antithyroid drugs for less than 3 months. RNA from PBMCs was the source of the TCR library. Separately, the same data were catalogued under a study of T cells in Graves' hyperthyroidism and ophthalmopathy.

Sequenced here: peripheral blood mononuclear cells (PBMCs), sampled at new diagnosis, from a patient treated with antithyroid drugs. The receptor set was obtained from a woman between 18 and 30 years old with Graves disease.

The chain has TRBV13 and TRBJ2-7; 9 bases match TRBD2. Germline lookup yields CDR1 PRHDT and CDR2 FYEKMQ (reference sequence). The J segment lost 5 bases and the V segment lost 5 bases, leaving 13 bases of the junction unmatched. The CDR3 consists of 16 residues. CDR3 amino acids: CASSTRGVSGSDEQYF. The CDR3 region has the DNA TGTGCCAGCAGCACTCGAGGAGTTAGCGGGAGCGACGAGCAGTACTTC.

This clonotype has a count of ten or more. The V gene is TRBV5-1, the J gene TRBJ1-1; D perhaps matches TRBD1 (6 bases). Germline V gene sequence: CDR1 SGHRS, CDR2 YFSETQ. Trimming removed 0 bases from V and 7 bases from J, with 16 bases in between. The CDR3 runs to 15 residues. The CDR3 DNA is TGCGCCAGCAGCTTGGGTCACCGGGACACCTATGAAGCTTTCTTT. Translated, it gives CASSLGHRDTYEAFF. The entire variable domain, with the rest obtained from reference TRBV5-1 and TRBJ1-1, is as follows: KAGVTQTPRYLIKTRGQQVTLSCSPISGHRSVSWYQQTPGQGLQFLFEYFSETQRNKGNFPGRFSGRQFSNSRSEMNVSTLELGDSALYLCASSLGHRDTYEAFFGQGTRLTVV.

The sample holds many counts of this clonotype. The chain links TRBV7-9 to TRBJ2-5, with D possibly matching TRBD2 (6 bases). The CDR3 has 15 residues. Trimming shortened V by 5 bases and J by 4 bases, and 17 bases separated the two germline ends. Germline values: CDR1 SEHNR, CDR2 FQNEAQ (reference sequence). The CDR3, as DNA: TGTGCCAGCAGCCGCTCGGCGGGAAAAGGAGAGACCCAGTACTTC. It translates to CASSRSAGKGETQYF.